This TCR beta chain came from a study of CD8+ T cells in alopecia areata. General study findings and limits: Especially in alopecia totalis/universalis, lesional scalp showed greater clonality than normal scalp did.

Following RNA extraction, reverse transcription yielded cDNA that acted as the sequencing template. Some clones are missing from TCRdb's copy, which holds only in-frame ones; the method was immunoSEQ multiplex PCR. The sample holds some 100,000 clones, around two fifths seen once. CDR1 is MNHEY and CDR2 is SVGAGI in the germline V gene. The CDR3 is 13 residues long. The V end lost 4 bases, the J end lost 2 bases, and 8 bases lay between the germline ends. This clone has only a few counts. The antigen is not known. The clonotype comes from a human donor with alopecia areata. Sequencing used CD4+ T cells sorted from blood. The rearrangement joins TRBV6-5 to TRBJ2-5; D might be TRBD1 (5 bases). The CDR3, as DNA: TGTGCCAGCAGTTCGCAGGGTCAAGAGACCCAGTACTTC. Its translation is CASSSQGQETQYF.